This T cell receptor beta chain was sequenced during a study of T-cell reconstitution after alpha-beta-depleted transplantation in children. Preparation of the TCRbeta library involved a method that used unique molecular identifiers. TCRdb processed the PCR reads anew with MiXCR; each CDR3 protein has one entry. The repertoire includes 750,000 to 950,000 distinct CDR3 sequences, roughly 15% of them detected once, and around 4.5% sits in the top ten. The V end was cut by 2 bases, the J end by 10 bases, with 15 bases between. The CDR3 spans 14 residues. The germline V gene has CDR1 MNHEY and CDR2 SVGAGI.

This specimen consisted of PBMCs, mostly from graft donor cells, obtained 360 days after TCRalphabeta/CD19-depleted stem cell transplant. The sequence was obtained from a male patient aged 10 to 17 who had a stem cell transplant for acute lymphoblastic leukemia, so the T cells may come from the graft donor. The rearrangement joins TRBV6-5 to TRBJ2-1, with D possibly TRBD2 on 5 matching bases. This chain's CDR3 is CASSYGSRRGEQFF. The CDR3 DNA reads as TGTGCCAGCAGTTACGGGAGTAGGCGCGGGGAGCAGTTCTTC.